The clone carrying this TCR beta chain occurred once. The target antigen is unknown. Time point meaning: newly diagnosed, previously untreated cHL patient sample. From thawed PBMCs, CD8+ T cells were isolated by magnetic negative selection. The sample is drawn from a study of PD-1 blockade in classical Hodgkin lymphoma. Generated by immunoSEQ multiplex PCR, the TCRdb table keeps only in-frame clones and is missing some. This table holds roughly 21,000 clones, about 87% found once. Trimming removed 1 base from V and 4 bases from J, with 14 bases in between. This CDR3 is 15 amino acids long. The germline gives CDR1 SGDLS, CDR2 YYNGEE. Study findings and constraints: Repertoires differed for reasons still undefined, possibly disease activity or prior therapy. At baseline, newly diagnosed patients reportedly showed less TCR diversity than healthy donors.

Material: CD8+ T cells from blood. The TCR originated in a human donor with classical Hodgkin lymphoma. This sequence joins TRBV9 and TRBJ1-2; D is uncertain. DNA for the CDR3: TGTGCCAGCAGCGTACGGACGATTCCCATCTATGGCTACACCTTC. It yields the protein CASSVRTIPIYGYTF.